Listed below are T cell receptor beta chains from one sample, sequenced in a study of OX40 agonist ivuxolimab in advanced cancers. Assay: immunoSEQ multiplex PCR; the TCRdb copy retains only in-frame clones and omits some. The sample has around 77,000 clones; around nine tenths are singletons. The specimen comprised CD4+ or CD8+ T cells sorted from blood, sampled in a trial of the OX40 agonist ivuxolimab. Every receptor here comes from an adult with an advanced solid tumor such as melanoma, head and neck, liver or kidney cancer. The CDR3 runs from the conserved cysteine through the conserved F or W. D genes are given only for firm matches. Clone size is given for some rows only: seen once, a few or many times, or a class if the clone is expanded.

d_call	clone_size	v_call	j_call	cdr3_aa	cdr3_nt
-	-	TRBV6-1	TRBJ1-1	CASSSLQGFVTEAFF	TGTGCCAGCAGTTCCCTCCAGGGTTTCGTCACTGAAGCTTTCTTT
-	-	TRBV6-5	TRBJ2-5	CASSYGENQETQYF	TGTGCCAGCAGTTACGGGGAGAACCAAGAGACCCAGTACTTC
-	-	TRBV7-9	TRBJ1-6	CASSVPGSNSPLHF	TGTGCCAGCAGCGTCCCAGGGAGCAATTCACCCCTCCACTTT
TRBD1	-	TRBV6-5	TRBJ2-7	CASSPPGTGGNEQYF	TGTGCCAGCAGTCCCCCCGGGACAGGGGGCAACGAGCAGTACTTC
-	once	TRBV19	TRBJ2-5	CASSVGSGTQYF	TGTGCCAGTAGTGTCGGGAGTGGGACCCAGTACTTC
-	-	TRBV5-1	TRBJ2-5	CASSLRTAQETQYF	TGCGCCAGCAGCTTGCGGACAGCCCAAGAGACCCAGTACTTC
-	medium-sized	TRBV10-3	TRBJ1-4	CAISGANPNEKLFF	TGTGCCATCAGTGGGGCCAACCCTAATGAAAAACTGTTTTTT
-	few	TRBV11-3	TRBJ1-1	CASSFSINTEAFF	TGTGCCAGCAGCTTCTCGATAAACACTGAAGCTTTCTTT
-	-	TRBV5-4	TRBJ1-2	CASSLSRGAGVRNGYTF	TGTGCCAGCAGCTTGAGTCGGGGGGCCGGGGTTCGGAATGGCTACACCTTC
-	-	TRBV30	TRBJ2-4	CAWKSGLAKNIQYF	TGTGCCTGGAAGTCGGGCCTGGCCAAAAACATTCAGTACTTC
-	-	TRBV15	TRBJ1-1	CATSRGIVRTAQENTEAFF	TGTGCCACCAGCAGAGGGATAGTAAGGACAGCTCAAGAGAACACTGAAGCTTTCTTT
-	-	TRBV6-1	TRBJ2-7	CASYSTGSYEQYF	TGTGCCAGCTATTCGACAGGTTCCTACGAGCAGTACTTC
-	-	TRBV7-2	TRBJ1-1	CASSLDTRLGTEAFF	TGTGCCAGCAGCTTGGACACAAGGTTGGGCACTGAAGCTTTCTTT
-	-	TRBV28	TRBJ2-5	CASSLPASQETQYF	TGTGCCAGCAGTCTACCCGCGTCACAAGAGACCCAGTACTTC
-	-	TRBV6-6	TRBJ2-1	CASSYGGFSYNEQFF	TGTGCCAGCAGTTACGGGGGTTTCTCCTACAATGAGCAGTTCTTC
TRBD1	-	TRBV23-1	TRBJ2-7	CASSHGTGESHEQYF	TGCGCCAGCAGTCACGGGACAGGGGAAAGCCACGAGCAGTACTTC
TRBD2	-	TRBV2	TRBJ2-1	CASSKDSGSRFF	TGTGCCAGCAGCAAAGATAGCGGGAGTCGGTTCTTC
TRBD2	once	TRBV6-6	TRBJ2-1	CASSRSGGARNEQFF	TGTGCCAGCAGCCGTAGCGGGGGGGCGCGTAATGAGCAGTTCTTC
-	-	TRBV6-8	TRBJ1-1	CASDRREAFF	TGTGCCAGCGACAGGCGTGAAGCTTTCTTT
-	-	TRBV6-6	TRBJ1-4	CASRNKANNEKLFF	TGTGCCAGCAGGAATAAGGCGAATAATGAAAAACTGTTTTTT
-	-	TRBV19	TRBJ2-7	CASSAALGRGAYEQYF	TGTGCCAGTAGTGCCGCCCTGGGCAGGGGCGCCTACGAGCAGTACTTC
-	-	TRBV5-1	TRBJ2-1	CASSLRDRPNEQFF	TGCGCCAGCAGCTTGCGAGACAGGCCTAATGAGCAGTTCTTC
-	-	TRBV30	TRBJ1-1	CAWKRQATNTEAFF	TGTGCCTGGAAGAGGCAGGCGACGAACACTGAAGCTTTCTTT
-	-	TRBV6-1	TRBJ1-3	CASSEHTADSGNTIYF	TGTGCCAGCAGTGAACATACAGCCGACTCTGGAAACACCATATATTTT
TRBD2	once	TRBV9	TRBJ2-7	CASGRASAYEQYF	TGTGCCAGCGGGAGGGCCTCCGCCTACGAGCAGTACTTC
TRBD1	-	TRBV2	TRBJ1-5	CASQNRDRGNQPQHF	TGTGCCAGCCAAAACCGGGACAGGGGGAATCAGCCCCAGCATTTT
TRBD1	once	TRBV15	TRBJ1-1	CATSREGERKGASEAFF	TGTGCCACCAGCAGAGAAGGGGAGCGCAAGGGGGCCTCTGAAGCTTTCTTT
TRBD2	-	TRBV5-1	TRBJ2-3	CASTRLAGSSTDTQYF	TGCGCCAGCACTCGACTAGCGGGCTCTAGCACAGATACGCAGTATTTT
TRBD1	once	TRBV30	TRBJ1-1	CQKGGNPEAFF	TGTCAGAAAGGGGGCAACCCTGAAGCTTTCTTT
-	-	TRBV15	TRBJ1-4	CATSRDPTNEKLFF	TGTGCCACCAGCAGAGATCCAACTAATGAAAAACTGTTTTTT
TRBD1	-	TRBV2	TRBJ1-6	CASSNGQGQMPPLHF	TGTGCCAGCAGCAACGGACAGGGCCAAATGCCACCCCTCCACTTT
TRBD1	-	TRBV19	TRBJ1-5	CASSILPRQGAMNQPQHF	TGTGCCAGTAGTATACTCCCTCGACAGGGGGCTATGAATCAGCCCCAGCATTTT
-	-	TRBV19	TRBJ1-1	CASSIGGGMNTEAFF	TGTGCCAGTAGTATAGGAGGAGGGATGAACACTGAAGCTTTCTTT
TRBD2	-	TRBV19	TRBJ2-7	CASSFSHPSGQYF	TGTGCCAGTAGCTTCAGTCACCCTAGCGGGCAGTACTTC
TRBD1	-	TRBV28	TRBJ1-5	CASSQGTGEGQPQHF	TGTGCCAGCAGTCAAGGGACAGGGGAGGGTCAGCCCCAGCATTTT
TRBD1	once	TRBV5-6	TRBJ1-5	CASSLLRGQGGNQPQHF	TGTGCCAGCAGCCTACTACGAGGACAGGGGGGCAATCAGCCCCAGCATTTT
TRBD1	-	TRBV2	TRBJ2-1	CASRNQGANEQFF	TGTGCCAGCAGAAACCAGGGGGCCAATGAGCAGTTCTTC
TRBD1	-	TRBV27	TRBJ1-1	CASKQGNQNTEAFF	TGTGCCAGCAAACAGGGGAATCAAAACACTGAAGCTTTCTTT
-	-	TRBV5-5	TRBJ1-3	CASSLAPPRSSGNTIYF	TGTGCCAGCAGCTTGGCCCCGCCGCGGAGCTCTGGAAACACCATATATTTT
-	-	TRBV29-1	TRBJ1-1	CSVEDRRGTYTEAFF	TGCAGCGTTGAAGATAGGCGGGGGACGTACACTGAAGCTTTCTTT
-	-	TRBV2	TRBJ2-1	CATREQEYNEQFF	TGTGCCACTCGGGAACAGGAATACAATGAGCAGTTCTTC
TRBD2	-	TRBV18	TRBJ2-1	CASSPLAGAFYNEQFF	TGTGCCAGCTCACCTTTGGCGGGAGCTTTCTACAATGAGCAGTTCTTC
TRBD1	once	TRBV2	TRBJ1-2	CASSMTGGPANYGYTF	TGTGCCAGCAGTATGACAGGGGGCCCCGCTAACTATGGCTACACCTTC
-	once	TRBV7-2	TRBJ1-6	CASSYTISPLHF	TGTGCCAGCAGCTACACGATCTCACCCCTCCACTTT
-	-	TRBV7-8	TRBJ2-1	CASSIRPGGNEQFF	TGTGCCAGCAGCATACGCCCTGGAGGCAATGAGCAGTTCTTC
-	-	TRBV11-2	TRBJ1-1	CASSWARLLNTEAFF	TGTGCCAGCAGCTGGGCTAGGCTTCTGAACACTGAAGCTTTCTTT
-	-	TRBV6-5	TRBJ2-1	CASQTYPYNEQFF	TGTGCCAGCCAAACCTACCCCTACAATGAGCAGTTCTTC
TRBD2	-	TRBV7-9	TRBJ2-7	CASSATGRASGPMYF	TGTGCCAGCAGCGCAACAGGGAGGGCTAGCGGGCCCATGTACTTC
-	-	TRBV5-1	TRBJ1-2	CASSWGEGPGYGYTF	TGCGCCAGCAGCTGGGGGGAGGGTCCAGGCTATGGCTACACCTTC
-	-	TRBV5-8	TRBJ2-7	CASSPWGSGVYEQYF	TGTGCCAGCAGCCCGTGGGGTAGCGGCGTCTACGAGCAGTACTTC
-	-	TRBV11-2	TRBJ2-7	CASSFGPTEQYF	TGTGCCAGCAGCTTCGGACCGACCGAGCAGTACTTC
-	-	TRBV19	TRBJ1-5	CASTSGGPQHF	TGTGCCAGTACTTCCGGGGGGCCCCAGCATTTT
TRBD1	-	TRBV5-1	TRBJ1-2	CASSLWDRGPGGYTF	TGCGCCAGCAGCTTGTGGGACAGGGGGCCGGGTGGCTACACCTTC
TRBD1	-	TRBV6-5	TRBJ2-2	CASTTDRGVAGELFF	TGTGCCAGCACCACTGACAGGGGAGTTGCCGGGGAGCTGTTTTTT
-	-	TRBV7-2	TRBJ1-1	CASSRRGMNTEAFF	TGTGCCAGCAGCCGCCGGGGGATGAACACTGAAGCTTTCTTT
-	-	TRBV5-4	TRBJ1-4	CASSLQTTNEKLFF	TGTGCCAGCAGCTTACAGACAACTAATGAAAAACTGTTTTTT
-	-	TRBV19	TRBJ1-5	CASSRGLSFDQPQHF	TGTGCCAGTAGTCGGGGCCTTTCGTTCGATCAGCCCCAGCATTTT
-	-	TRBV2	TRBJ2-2	CASRRTGRTNTGELFF	TGTGCCAGCAGAAGAACCGGGCGGACGAACACCGGGGAGCTGTTTTTT
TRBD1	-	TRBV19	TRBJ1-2	CASSLRDRDGYTF	TGTGCCAGTAGTCTCCGGGACAGAGATGGCTACACCTTC
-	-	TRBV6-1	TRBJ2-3	CASRDRASTDTQYF	TGTGCCAGCAGGGACAGAGCTAGCACAGATACGCAGTATTTT